The clone carrying this T cell receptor (beta chain) was found a few times. The data derive from a study of human T cells and chemical hapten exposure. Trimming pared 0 bases from V and 2 bases from J, leaving 15 bases between. This CDR3 has 17 residues. Authors' analysis steps: Individual samples carried between roughly 23,224 and 700,000 TCRs, with 95,638 as the median. MiXCR, applied by TCRdb to the RACE reads, yields one record per CDR3 protein. The V and J calls reflect TCRdb's pipeline rather than the authors' work. The sample holds roughly 130,000 distinct CDR3 sequences, about 11% seen once. This sample's time point: patch test 3, about 24 weeks after DPC sensitization. Indicated treatment: therapeutic diphenylcyclopropenone sensitization with weekly scalp DPC.

The input for sequencing was whole blood, taken in connection with sensitization to the hapten diphenylcyclopropenone (DPC). This receptor was taken from a woman in her forties or fifties with alopecia areata. Some clones in this sample may be carry-over from other donors' samples. V and J are TRBV12-3 or TRBV12-4 and TRBJ2-3; D not resolved. The CDR3 spells CASSLAGGPQITDTQYF. CDR3 sequence (DNA): TGTGCCAGCAGTTTAGCGGGCGGACCACAAATCACAGATACGCAGTATTTT.